This T cell receptor beta chain was captured in a study of blood T cell repertoires in COVID-19. Study context: Both acute and convalescent COVID-19 samples were obtained from the United States, Italy and Spain.

This clone was seen just once. Germline-derived CDR1 and CDR2 are MNHEY and SVGEGT. The CDR3 spans 16 residues. V shed 6 bases and J 4 bases; nucleotides not matched to a gene: 11. Per the original methods: Estimates of nucleated cell counts were drawn from the amplification of reference gene primers. Only in-frame clones appear in the TCRdb table, and some are missing; sequencing was by immunoSEQ multiplex PCR. V and J calls and clone size come straight from that table; D and trimming were deduced from the DNA. The sample yields roughly 230,000 clones, 84% seen once. This chain links TRBV6-2 or TRBV6-3 with TRBJ2-5; 10 bases are a match to TRBD1. The sequenced material came from peripheral blood. The TCR originated in a man between 45 and 60 years old with active or convalescent COVID-19. The chain's CDR3 is CASSATPRQGAETQYF. The CDR3 DNA reads TGTGCCAGCAGCGCTACCCCAAGACAGGGGGCAGAGACCCAGTACTTC.